This T cell receptor (beta chain) emerged from a study of T-cell reconstitution after alpha-beta-depleted transplantation in children. V shed 5 bases and J 2 bases; nucleotides not matched to a gene: 6. Germline loops: CDR1 DFQATT, CDR2 SNEGSKA (reference sequence). CDR3 length: 14 amino acids. The authors prepared the TCRbeta library with unique molecular identifiers. Using its own MiXCR run on the PCR reads, TCRdb lists one record per CDR3 protein. The table lists 500,000 to 650,000 distinct CDR3 sequences, about 10% of them singletons. Source: PBMCs, mostly from graft donor cells, taken 180 days after TCRalphabeta/CD19-depleted stem cell transplant. The source of this sequence is a female patient between 2 and 15 years old who had a stem cell transplant for aplastic anemia, so the T cells may come from the graft donor. This chain uses TRBV20-1 with TRBJ2-1; 7 nucleotides agree with TRBD2. The CDR3 sequence is CSAAGTTTYNEQFF. CDR3 sequence (DNA): TGCAGTGCTGCCGGGACTACAACCTACAATGAGCAGTTCTTC.